This T cell receptor (beta chain) appears in the sequencing data of a study of T cell changes during pregnancy in multiple sclerosis (dated by TCRdb to between 2018 and 2021). Concerning the study at large: The study examined how the T cell repertoire changed over the course of pregnancy in women with multiple sclerosis.

V is shortened by 1 base, J by 0 bases, and the region joining them spans 15 bases. Its CDR3 holds 17 amino acids, cysteine through phenylalanine. The kept DNA is CDR3 alone, 51 bases in frame from the first base. Reading the germline V gene (reference sequence) gives CDR1 LNHDA and CDR2 SQIVND. Of note for this clone: Its antigen is not yet known. Base-call qualities are not available, and no considerably larger clone is one nucleotide away.

The method was the immunoSEQ multiplex PCR assay. The table comes from immuneACCESS by way of TCRdb, which keeps in-frame sequences with V and J called. Part of the clones is missing from these tables; in studies checked, under half for an unresolved V gene and the rest for unknown reasons. For this sample there are more than 35,000 clones; approximately 89% appear just once. The ten largest clones capture roughly 0.78% of the sample. Material: CD4+ T cells from peripheral blood mononuclear cells, obtained after pregnancy. This chain is built from TRBV19 and TRBJ1-1; D gene: possibly TRBD1, on 5 matching bases. This receptor was obtained from a female donor in good health, enrolled as a control in a pregnancy study. This receptor carries the CDR3 CASSIVVIRQLNTEAFF. At the DNA level, the sequence is TGTGCCAGTAGTATAGTCGTGATCCGACAGCTGAACACTGAAGCTTTCTTT.